One T cell receptor beta chain is described in this entry. Sequencing was performed with immunoSEQ multiplex PCR; in TCRdb, only in-frame clones are kept and a portion is missing. Altogether about 49,000 clones are present, 75% to 85% being singletons, with the ten largest covering 8.5% to 12%. The data were taken from a study of PD-L1 blockade in urothelial cancer. Germline values: CDR1 MGHRA, CDR2 YSYEKL. The CDR3 sequence is 13 residues long. V gave up 1 base and J gave up 5 bases, with 9 bases separating them. Time point in this sample: pretreatment peripheral blood. Source: PBMCs, taken around atezolizumab (anti-PD-L1) treatment. The sequence came from a man aged 65 to 79 with urothelial cancer. The chain recombines TRBV4-1 with TRBJ2-7; perhaps TRBD1 as D (5 bases). CDR3 sequence (DNA): TGCGCCAGCAGCCAAGCAGGGTCCAACGAGCAGTACTTC. This gives the protein CASSQAGSNEQYF.